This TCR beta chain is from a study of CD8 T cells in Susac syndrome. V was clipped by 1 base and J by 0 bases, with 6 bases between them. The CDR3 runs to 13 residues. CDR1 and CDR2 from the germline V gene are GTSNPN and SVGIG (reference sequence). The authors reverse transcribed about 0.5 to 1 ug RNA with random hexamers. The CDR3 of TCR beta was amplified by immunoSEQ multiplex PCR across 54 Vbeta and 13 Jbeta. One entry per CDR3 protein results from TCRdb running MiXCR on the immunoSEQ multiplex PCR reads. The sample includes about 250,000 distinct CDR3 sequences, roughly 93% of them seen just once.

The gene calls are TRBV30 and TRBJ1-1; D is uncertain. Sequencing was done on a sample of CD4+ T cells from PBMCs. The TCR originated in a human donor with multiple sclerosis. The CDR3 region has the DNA TGTGCCTGGAGTGCGAACTTGAACACTGAAGCTTTCTTT. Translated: CAWSANLNTEAFF.